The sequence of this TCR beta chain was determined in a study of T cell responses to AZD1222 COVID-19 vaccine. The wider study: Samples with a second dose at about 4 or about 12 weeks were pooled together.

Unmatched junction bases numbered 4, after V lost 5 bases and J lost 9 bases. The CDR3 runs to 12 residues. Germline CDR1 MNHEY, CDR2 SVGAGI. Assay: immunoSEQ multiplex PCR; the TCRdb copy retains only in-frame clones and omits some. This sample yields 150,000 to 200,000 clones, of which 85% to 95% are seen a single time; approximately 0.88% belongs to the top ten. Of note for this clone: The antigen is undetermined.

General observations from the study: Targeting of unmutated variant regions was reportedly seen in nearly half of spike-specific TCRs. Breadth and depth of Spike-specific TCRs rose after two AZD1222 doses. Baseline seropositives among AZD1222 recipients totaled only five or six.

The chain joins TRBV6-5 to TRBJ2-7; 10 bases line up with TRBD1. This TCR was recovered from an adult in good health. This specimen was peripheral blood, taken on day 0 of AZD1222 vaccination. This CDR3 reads CASSRTGGSQYF. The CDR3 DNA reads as TGTGCCAGCAGTCGGACAGGGGGATCGCAGTACTTC.